This entry concerns a single T cell receptor beta chain. This record belongs to a study of cytomegalovirus exposure and HLA in healthy donors. Clones were sequenced by immunoSEQ multiplex PCR, and TCRdb holds only the in-frame ones, with some missing. The top ten clones hold less than 3% of a sample with fewer than 250,000 clones, around nine tenths of them seen once. This CDR3 has 14 amino acids. CDR1 LNHDA and CDR2 SQIVND come from the germline V gene (reference sequence). Trimming removed 1 base from V and 0 bases from J, with 7 bases in between. The sequencing sample was made of PBMCs. The V call is TRBV19, the J call TRBJ2-7; no reliable D call. The receptor was derived from a man younger than 35 in good health and CMV-seronegative. This CDR3 reads CASSIVPDSYEQYF. The CDR3 DNA is TGTGCCAGTAGTATAGTCCCAGACTCCTACGAGCAGTACTTC.